The T cell receptor beta chain under discussion was sequenced for a study of shared T cell receptors in the human thymus. J was trimmed by 2 bases and V by 0 bases; bases with no gene match: 4. The CDR3 is 16 residues long. Germline V gives CDR1 GTSNPN, CDR2 SVGIG (reference sequence). Measured with immunoSEQ multiplex PCR; TCRdb has only the in-frame clones, and not every one. The data contain hundreds of thousands of clones, 87% of them singletons. This clone was recorded once. The sample was also linked to a second study, of human thymus T cells. That source reports: The thymus tissue came from resections taken during corrective heart surgery.

V is TRBV30 and J is TRBJ1-1, with 12 bases fitting TRBD1. This clonotype was sampled from a boy under three years old with a congenital heart defect. Specimen: thymocytes. This CDR3 is CAWSVRGTGGNTEAFF. CDR3 bases: TGTGCCTGGAGTGTACGAGGGACAGGGGGCAACACTGAAGCTTTCTTT.